This T cell receptor beta chain was profiled in a study of T cell responses to AZD1222 COVID-19 vaccine. TCRdb's copy holds only in-frame clones and misses some; the assay was immunoSEQ multiplex PCR. The sample includes about 150,000 clones, roughly 91% seen only once; the top ten take less than 2%. General study findings and limits: Regions left unmutated in variants are reportedly the target of nearly half of spike-specific TCRs.

About this clone: Its cognate antigen is unknown.

The ends were cut back, 4 bases at V and 5 bases at J, with 15 bases in the middle. The CDR3 totals 15 residues. The germline CDR1 and CDR2 sequences are SGHNT and YYREEE (reference sequence). Sample: peripheral blood, taken on day 0 of AZD1222 vaccination. The clonotype originates from an adult in good health. The V and J genes are TRBV5-4 and TRBJ1-4; D may be TRBD1 (6 bases). The DNA of the CDR3 is TGTGCCAGCAGCCCCGCAGGGGAAAGAAATGAAAAACTGTTTTTT. Protein sequence: CASSPAGERNEKLFF.